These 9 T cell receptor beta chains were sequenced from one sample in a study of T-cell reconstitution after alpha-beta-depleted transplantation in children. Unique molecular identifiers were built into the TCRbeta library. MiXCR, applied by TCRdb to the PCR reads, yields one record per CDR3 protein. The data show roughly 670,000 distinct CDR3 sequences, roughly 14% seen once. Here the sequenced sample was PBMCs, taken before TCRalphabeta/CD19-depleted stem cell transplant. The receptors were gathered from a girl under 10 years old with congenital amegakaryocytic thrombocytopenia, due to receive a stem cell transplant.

Here the CDR3 reads CASSPRGPRPNEQFF. Here the CDR3 DNA reads TGTGCCAGCTCACCGAGGGGTCCCAGACCCAATGAGCAGTTCTTC. V usage is TRBV18 and J usage is TRBJ2-1; D is perhaps TRBD1 or TRBD2 (5 bases each). The CDR3 is 15 residues long. From germline, CDR1 is KGHSH and CDR2 LQKENI. V shed 3 bases and J shed 6 bases, with 15 bases lying between them.

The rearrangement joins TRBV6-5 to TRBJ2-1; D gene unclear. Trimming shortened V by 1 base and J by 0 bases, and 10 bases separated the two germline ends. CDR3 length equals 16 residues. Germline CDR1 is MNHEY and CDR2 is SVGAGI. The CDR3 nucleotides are TGTGCCAGCAGTTACTTCCCCGGCCGCTCCTACAATGAGCAGTTCTTC. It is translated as CASSYFPGRSYNEQFF.

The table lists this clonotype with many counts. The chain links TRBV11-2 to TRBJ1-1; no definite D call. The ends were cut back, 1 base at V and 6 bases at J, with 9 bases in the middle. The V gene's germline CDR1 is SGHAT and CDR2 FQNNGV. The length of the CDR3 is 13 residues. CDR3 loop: CASSLVYQPEAFF. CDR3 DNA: TGTGCCAGCAGCTTAGTCTATCAGCCTGAAGCTTTCTTT.

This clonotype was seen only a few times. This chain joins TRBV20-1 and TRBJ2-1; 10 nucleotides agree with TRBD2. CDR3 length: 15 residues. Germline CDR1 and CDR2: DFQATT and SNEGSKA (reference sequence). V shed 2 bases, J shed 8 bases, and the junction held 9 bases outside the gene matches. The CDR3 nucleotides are TGCAGTGCTAGAAGGGTAGCGGGAGGAGGTGATGAGCAGTTCTTC. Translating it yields CSARRVAGGGDEQFF.

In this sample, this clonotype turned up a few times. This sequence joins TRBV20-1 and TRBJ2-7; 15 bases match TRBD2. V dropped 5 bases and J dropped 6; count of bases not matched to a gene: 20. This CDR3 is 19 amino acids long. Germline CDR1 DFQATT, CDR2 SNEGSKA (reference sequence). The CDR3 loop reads CSAADGLAGGPWPLSEQYF. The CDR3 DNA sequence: TGCAGTGCTGCCGACGGACTAGCGGGAGGGCCTTGGCCCCTCTCCGAGCAGTACTTC.

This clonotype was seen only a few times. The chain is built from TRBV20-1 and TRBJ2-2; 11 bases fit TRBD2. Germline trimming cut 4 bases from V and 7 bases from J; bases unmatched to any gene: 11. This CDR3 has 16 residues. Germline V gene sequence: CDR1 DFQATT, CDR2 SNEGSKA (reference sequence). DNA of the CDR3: TGCAGTGCTAATGAACTTAGCGGGAGGGATCACGGGGAGCTGTTTTTT. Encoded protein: CSANELSGRDHGELFF.

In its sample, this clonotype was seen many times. The CDR3 DNA sequence: TGTGCCAGCAGAGGGACTAGCGGGAACAATGAGCAGTTCTTC. It specifies CASRGTSGNNEQFF. The V call is TRBV7-9, the J call TRBJ2-1; 13 nucleotides agree with TRBD2. Germline trimming cut 6 bases from V and 5 bases from J; bases unmatched to any gene: 1. Germline values: CDR1 SEHNR, CDR2 FQNEAQ (reference sequence). The CDR3 runs to 14 residues. Full variable domain (missing parts from reference TRBV7-9 and TRBJ2-1): DTGVSQNPRHKITKRGQNVTFRCDPISEHNRLYWYRQTLGQGPEFLTYFQNEAQLEKSRLLSDRFSAERPKGSFSTLEIQRTEQGDSAMYLCASRGTSGNNEQFFGPGTRLTVL.

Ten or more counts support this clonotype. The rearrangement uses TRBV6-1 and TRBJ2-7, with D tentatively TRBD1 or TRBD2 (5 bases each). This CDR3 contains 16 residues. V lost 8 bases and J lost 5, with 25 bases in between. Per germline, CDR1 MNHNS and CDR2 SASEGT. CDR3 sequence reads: CASGTGLHLKGHEQYF. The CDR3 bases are TGTGCCAGCGGAACGGGGCTCCATCTCAAAGGCCACGAGCAGTACTTC.

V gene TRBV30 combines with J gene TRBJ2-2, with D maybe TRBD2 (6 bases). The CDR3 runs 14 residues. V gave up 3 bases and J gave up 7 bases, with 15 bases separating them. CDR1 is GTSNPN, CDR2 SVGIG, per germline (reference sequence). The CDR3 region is CAWSVLAVGGELFF. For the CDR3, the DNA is TGTGCCTGGAGCGTACTAGCCGTCGGCGGGGAGCTGTTTTTT.